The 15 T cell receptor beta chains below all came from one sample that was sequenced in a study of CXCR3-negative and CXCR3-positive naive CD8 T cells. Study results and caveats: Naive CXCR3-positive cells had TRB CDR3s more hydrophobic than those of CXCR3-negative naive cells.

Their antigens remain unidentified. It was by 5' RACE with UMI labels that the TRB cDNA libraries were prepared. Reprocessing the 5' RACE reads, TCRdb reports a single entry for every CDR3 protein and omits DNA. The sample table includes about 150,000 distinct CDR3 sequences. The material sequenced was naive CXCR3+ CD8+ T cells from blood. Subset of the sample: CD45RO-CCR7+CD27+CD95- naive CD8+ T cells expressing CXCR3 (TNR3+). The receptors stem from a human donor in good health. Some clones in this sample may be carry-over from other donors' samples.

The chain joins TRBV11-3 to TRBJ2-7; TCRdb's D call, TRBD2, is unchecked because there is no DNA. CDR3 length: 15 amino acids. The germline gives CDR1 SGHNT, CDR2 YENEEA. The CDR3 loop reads CASSSGLAVYYEQYF. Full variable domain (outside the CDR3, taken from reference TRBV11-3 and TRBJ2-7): EAGVVQSPRYKIIEKKQPVAFWCNPISGHNTLYWYLQNLGQGPELLIRYENEEAVDDSQLPKDRFSAERLKGVDSTLKIQPAELGDSAVYLCASSSGLAVYYEQYFGPGTRLTVT.

The CDR3 protein is CSARDTEGLDNEQLF. This rearrangement joins TRBV20-1 to TRBJ2-1; absent DNA, TCRdb's TRBD2 call cannot be checked. This CDR3 contains 15 residues. Germline V gene lookup returns CDR1 DFQATT and CDR2 SNEGSKA (reference sequence).

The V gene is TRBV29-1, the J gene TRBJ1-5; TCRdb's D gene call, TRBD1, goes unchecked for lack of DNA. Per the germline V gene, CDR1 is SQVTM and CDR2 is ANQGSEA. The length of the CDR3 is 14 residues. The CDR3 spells CSVADTGWDQPQHF.

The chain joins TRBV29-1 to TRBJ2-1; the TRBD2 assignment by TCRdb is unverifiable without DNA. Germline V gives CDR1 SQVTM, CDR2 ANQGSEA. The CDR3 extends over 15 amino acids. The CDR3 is CSVEPSGLQYNEQFF.

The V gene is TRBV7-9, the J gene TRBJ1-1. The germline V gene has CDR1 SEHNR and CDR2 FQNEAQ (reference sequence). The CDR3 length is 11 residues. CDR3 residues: CASSLSTEAFF.

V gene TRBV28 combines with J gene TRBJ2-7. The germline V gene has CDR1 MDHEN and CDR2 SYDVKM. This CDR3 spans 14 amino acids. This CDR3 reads CASSWLRSSYEQYF.

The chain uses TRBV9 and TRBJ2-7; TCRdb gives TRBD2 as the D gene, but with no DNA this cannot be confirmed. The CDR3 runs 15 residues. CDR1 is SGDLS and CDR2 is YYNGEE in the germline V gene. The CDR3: CASSVEASNMFEQYF.

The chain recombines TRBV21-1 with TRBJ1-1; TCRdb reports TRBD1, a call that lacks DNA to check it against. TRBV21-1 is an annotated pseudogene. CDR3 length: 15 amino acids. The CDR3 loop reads CASSAHGTGTTEAFF.

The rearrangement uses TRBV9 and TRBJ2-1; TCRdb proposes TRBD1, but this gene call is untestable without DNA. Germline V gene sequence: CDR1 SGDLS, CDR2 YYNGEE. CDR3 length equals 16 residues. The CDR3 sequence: CASSENPGQNNNEQFF.

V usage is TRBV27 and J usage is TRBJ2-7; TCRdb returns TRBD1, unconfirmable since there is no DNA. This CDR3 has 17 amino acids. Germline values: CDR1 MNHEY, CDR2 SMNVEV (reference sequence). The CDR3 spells CASSPIPWTGYSYEQYF.

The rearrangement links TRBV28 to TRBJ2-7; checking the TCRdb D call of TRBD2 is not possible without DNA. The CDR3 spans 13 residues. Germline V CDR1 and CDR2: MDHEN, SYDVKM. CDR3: CASNRDFTYEQYF.

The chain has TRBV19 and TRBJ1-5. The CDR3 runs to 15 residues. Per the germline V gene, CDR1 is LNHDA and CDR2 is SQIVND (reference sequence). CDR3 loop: CASTVGRHSNQPQHF.

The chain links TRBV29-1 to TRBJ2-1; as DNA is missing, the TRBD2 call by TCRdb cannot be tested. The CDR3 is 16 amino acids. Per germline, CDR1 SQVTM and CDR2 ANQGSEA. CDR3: CSVLREGFGAYNEQFF.

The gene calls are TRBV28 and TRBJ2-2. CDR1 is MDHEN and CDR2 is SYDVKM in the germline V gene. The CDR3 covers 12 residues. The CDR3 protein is CASSFVVGELFF.

The CDR3 reads CASSFGAGNTEAFF. The chain is built from TRBV5-5 and TRBJ1-1; the D gene TCRdb calls, TRBD1, cannot be checked with no DNA. The CDR3 sequence is 14 residues long. Germline lookup yields CDR1 SGHKS and CDR2 YYEKEE (reference sequence).